This T cell receptor (beta chain) was sequenced in a study of T-cell memory formation after mild COVID-19 (dated by TCRdb to the early 2020s). Describing the broader study: Most TCR sequence clusters were specific to one of the two donors. Longitudinal TCRalpha and TCRbeta repertoire sequencing tracked T-cell clones expanding and contracting after mild COVID-19 in a couple of donors. The cohort was made up of two young adult volunteers, one female and one male, who were previously healthy.

PBMCs were isolated by Ficoll-Paque density gradient centrifugation. In the case of this clonotype: Its antigen remains unidentified. No base qualities exist here, and no much larger clone lies one base off it.

Counted from cysteine to phenylalanine, this CDR3 has 19 amino acids. Only the CDR3 region is kept as DNA, spanning 57 bases read in frame from base 1. Germline trimming amounts to 4 bases on V and 4 bases on J, with 18 as the count of junction bases outside the gene matches. CDR1 LGHNA and CDR2 YSLEER are derived from the germline V gene. The sample was run on an Illumina NovaSeq 6000. TCRalpha and TCRbeta cDNA libraries were constructed by 5'RACE with constant-segment primers, with sample barcodes and unique molecular identifiers being introduced. RNA was extracted from every sample with Trizol reagent. Libraries were amplified in two PCR steps, with a second sample barcode and Illumina TruSeq adapters added in the second step. Sequencing of the libraries was done on an Illumina NovaSeq, producing 2 x 150 bp paired-end reads. The authors processed their data as follows. Reads were demultiplexed and collapsed into UMI-guided consensus sequences with migec v1.2.7. Using mixcr v2.1.11, UMI consensuses were aligned to TRA and TRB V and J templates and then assembled into clonotypes. Clonotypes were classified as expanded or contracted when called significant by both edgeR and NoisET, with noise models trained on biological replicates. For edgeR calls, the thresholds were a false discovery rate-adjusted p below 0.01 and a log2 fold-change of 1. As an exploratory analysis of dynamics, PCA with hierarchical clustering was applied to max-normalized trajectories of the 1000 most abundant clonotypes. Separately sequenced CD4+ and CD8+ repertoires were used to assign the CD4 or CD8 phenotype of responding clones. TCRdb ran its own pipeline on the public reads, namely fastp trimming at Q25 and MiXCR clone calling, and kept in-frame beta chains. Every distinct CDR3 protein forms one entry, paired with its most common genes and DNA. The V and J calls and clone size come from TCRdb's table, not from the authors' own analysis. This sample gives 300,000 to 400,000 distinct CDR3 sequences in total; about a sixth of them show up just once. The ten largest clonotypes hold around 22% of the sample.

The paper's findings and limits, for the study overall: Clones contracting from day 15 to 85 had balanced CD4/CD8 phenotypes, while a second wave expanding from day 15 to 37 was biased towards CD4+. Contracting CD4+ clones appeared mostly in the CM and EM memory subsets, whereas CD8+ clones were enriched in EMRA. Only two mild cases were covered by the study, and larger cohorts that include severe cases with pre-infection samples were considered necessary. Some responding clones were detected in pre-infection memory, which suggested that pre-existing cross-reactive memory T cells had joined the SARS-CoV-2 response. SARS-CoV-2 specificity was not confirmed for the second-wave clones peaking on day 37.

This clonotype originated in a man aged 18 to 30 who had mild COVID-19 (a few samples of this study predate the infection). The sample titles of this study are shuffled in the database, so cell type and time point are left out; the donor was told from shared clones. Source material: PBMCs or a T cell subset sorted from them (not recorded which). The rearranged segments are TRBV4-3 and TRBJ2-1; TRBD2 matches 8 bases in the middle. The CDR3 in this case is CASSPGPGEAGVVYNEQFF. The nucleotide sequence reads as follows: TGCGCCAGCAGCCCTGGACCCGGAGAAGCGGGAGTGGTATACAATGAGCAGTTCTTC.